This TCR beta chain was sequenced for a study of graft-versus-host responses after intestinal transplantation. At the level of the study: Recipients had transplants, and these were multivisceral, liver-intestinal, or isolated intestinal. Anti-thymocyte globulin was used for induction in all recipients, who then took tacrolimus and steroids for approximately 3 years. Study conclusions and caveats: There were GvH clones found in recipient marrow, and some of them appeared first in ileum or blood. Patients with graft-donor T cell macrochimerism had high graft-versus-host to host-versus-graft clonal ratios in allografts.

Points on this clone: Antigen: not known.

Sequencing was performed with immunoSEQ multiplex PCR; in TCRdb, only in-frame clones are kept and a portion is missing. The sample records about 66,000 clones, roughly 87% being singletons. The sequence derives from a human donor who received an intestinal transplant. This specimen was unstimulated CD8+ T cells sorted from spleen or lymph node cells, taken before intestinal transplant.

CDR3 DNA sequence: TGTGCCAGCAGCGGACCAGGGTTTGGCGACACTGAAGCTTTCTTT. This codes for CASSGPGFGDTEAFF. This chain joins TRBV7-9 and TRBJ1-1, with a possible D match to TRBD1 (5 bases). The CDR3 length is 15 residues. Trimming shortened V by 5 bases and J by 3 bases, and 16 bases separated the two germline ends. From germline, CDR1 is SEHNR and CDR2 FQNEAQ (reference sequence).